This T cell receptor (beta chain) was recovered during a study of radiotherapy plus CTLA-4 blockade in lung cancer (dated by TCRdb to the late 2010s). Broadly, across the study: Objective responses occurred in roughly 19% of enrolled patients, and roughly 30% achieved disease control.

Turning to this clone: Its specific antigen is unknown. No much larger clonotype is one base removed from it; base qualities were not supplied.

Points the paper makes about the study in general: The strongest predictors of response were reported to be early dynamic shifts in blood T cell clones along with a rise in serum interferon-beta following radiation. TCR clones derived from tumors expanded in peripheral blood after treatment with radiotherapy and ipilimumab.

Receptor amplification or capture employed the immunoSEQ multiplex PCR assay. TCRdb stores this immuneACCESS table with in-frame sequences only. Part of the clones is absent; in the studies checked, under half of the shortfall reflects unresolved V genes, and no reason is known for the rest. The sample has about 60,000 clones on record, just over 75% of them singletons. The ten top clones hold almost 4% of the sample. Focal radiation therapy combined with CTLA-4 blockade (ipilimumab) was tested in patients with chemo-refractory metastatic non-small-cell lung cancer. The receptor's source is a human donor with non-small cell lung cancer who had a partial response to radiotherapy plus ipilimumab. The input for sequencing was peripheral blood, taken from a patient treated with radiotherapy plus ipilimumab.

The CDR3 protein sequence reads: CASSTGTENYEQYF. The sequenced DNA: TGTGCCAGCAGTACCGGGACAGAGAACTACGAGCAGTACTTC. The chain joins TRBV11-2 to TRBJ2-7; TRBD1 matches 7 bases in the middle. Unmatched junction bases come to 8, with V trimmed by 6 bases and J by 3 bases. The CDR3 has 14 amino acids, counting the end cysteine and phenylalanine. Only the CDR3 part of the read is kept: 42 bases, read in frame from the first base. The CDR1 and CDR2 encoded by the germline V gene are SGHAT and FQNNGV.